These 14 T cell receptor beta chains share one sample of origin, sequenced in a study of T cells after yellow fever vaccination (dated by TCRdb to between 2017 and 2020). The sample's treatment or condition label, decoded: live attenuated yellow fever vaccine strain. The receptor library was made with 5' RACE. Data came from an Illumina HiSeq 2500. The public reads were quality trimmed at Q25 with fastp and then assembled into clones with MiXCR by TCRdb, keeping productive beta chains. All rows with the same CDR3 protein become a single entry with the most common DNA and genes. Across this sample there are about 240,000 distinct CDR3 sequences, with about 7% seen only once. The top ten constitute 0.65% to 0.9% of the sample. The starting material was CD4+ T cells sorted from PBMCs, obtained 15 days after the yellow fever booster vaccination. Source of these receptors: a man younger than 40 who received the YFV17D yellow fever vaccine.

The chain carries TRBV20-1 and TRBJ2-5; TRBD1 matches at 7 bases. The CDR3 length is 16 residues. Looked up from germline, CDR1 is DFQATT and CDR2 is SNEGSKA (reference sequence). Trimming took 5 bases from V and 1 from J; bases not matched to a gene: 13. CDR3 bases: TGCAGTGCTGGCTGGGCCCTCGGACAGGTCCAAGAGACCCAGTACTTC. Protein: CSAGWALGQVQETQYF.

This clonotype appeared a few times. CDR3 region: CASSLTTVSYEQYF. CDR3 DNA: TGCGCCAGCAGCTTAACGACTGTCTCCTACGAGCAGTACTTC. This rearrangement joins TRBV4-3 to TRBJ2-7; D is undetermined. Trimming removed 5 bases from V and 0 bases from J, with 11 bases in between. The germline V gene has CDR1 LGHNA and CDR2 YSLEER. The CDR3 covers 14 residues.

This clonotype was seen many times. This chain connects TRBV29-1 to TRBJ1-1, with D unclear. The CDR3 consists of 13 residues. Trimming took 4 bases from V and 4 from J, leaving 13 bases between them. The germline V gene has CDR1 SQVTM and CDR2 ANQGSEA. In DNA form, the CDR3 reads TGCAGCGTTGGCCTAGGGAGGGCCACTGAAGCTTTCTTT. Protein: CSVGLGRATEAFF.

This clonotype showed up many times. This chain joins TRBV12-3 or TRBV12-4 and TRBJ1-4, with 10 bases aligning to TRBD1. The CDR3 runs to 15 residues. V trimming: 3 bases; J trimming: 7 bases; junction bases outside the gene matches: 5. In nucleotides, the CDR3 is TGTGCCAGCAGTTTGAGACAGGGGGCCGGTGAAAAACTGTTTTTT. Its protein is CASSLRQGAGEKLFF.

The rearrangement joins TRBV4-3 to TRBJ2-3; D is undetermined. This CDR3 region has 18 residues. Trimming removed 2 bases from V and 1 base from J, with 19 bases in between. The germline V gene has CDR1 LGHNA and CDR2 YSLEER. This CDR3 is CASSQFSYRVGGTDTQYF. The CDR3 bases are TGCGCCAGCAGCCAATTTAGTTATCGCGTCGGAGGCACAGATACGCAGTATTTT.

For the CDR3, the DNA is TGTGCCAGCAGCAAAGCAACGAGGGAGCAGTTCTTC. Amino acids: CASSKATREQFF. This chain links TRBV21-1 with TRBJ2-1. TRBV21-1 is a listed pseudogene. CDR3 length equals 12 residues.

This clonotype was recorded many times. The V and J genes are TRBV4-3 and TRBJ2-1; D is undetermined. The germline CDR1 and CDR2 sequences are LGHNA and YSLEER. V lost 0 bases and J lost 2, with 11 bases in between. The CDR3 sequence is 16 residues long. The CDR3 here is CASSQEWARAYNEQFF. The CDR3, as DNA: TGCGCCAGCAGCCAAGAGTGGGCACGGGCCTACAATGAGCAGTTCTTC.

This clonotype showed up just a few times. The chain links TRBV12-3 or TRBV12-4 to TRBJ1-4; 10 bases align to TRBD1. The V segment lost 5 bases and the J segment 10 bases; nucleotides outside the gene matches: 7. The length of the CDR3 is 14 residues. This CDR3 is CASSKGQGDVKLFF. CDR3 coding DNA: TGTGCCAGCAGTAAAGGACAGGGGGACGTAAAACTGTTTTTT.

This CDR3 is CASSVSQGVRRFF. DNA for the CDR3: TGTGCCAGTAGTGTCAGTCAGGGTGTACGGCGGTTCTTC. The chain employs TRBV19 and TRBJ2-1, with D maybe TRBD1 (5 bases). In germline, CDR1 is LNHDA, CDR2 SQIVND (reference sequence). This CDR3 has 13 residues. V lost 5 bases to trimming and J lost 15 bases, with 20 bases between them.

V and J are TRBV20-1 and TRBJ2-1; 8 bases match TRBD1. J lost 2 bases, V lost 5 bases, and 5 bases had no gene match. This CDR3 has 14 amino acids. The germline V gene encodes CDR1 DFQATT and CDR2 SNEGSKA (reference sequence). CDR3 DNA: TGCAGTGCTGGCTTACAGGGGGCCTACAATGAGCAGTTCTTC. Its translation is CSAGLQGAYNEQFF.

This clonotype has ten or more counts. This chain uses TRBV28 with TRBJ2-7; TRBD2 matches at 12 bases. The CDR3 sequence is 15 residues long. Germline assignment: CDR1 MDHEN and CDR2 SYDVKM. The V gene end was trimmed by 5 bases and the J gene end by 5 bases; junction bases not matched to a gene: 7. CDR3 DNA sequence: TGTGCCAGCAGTCCCCTAGCGGGAGGGCCCGACGAGCAGTACTTC. It is translated as CASSPLAGGPDEQYF.

This chain links TRBV6-1 with TRBJ1-4; D unresolved. The CDR3 totals 13 residues. Germline values: CDR1 MNHNS, CDR2 SASEGT. Deletions cut 6 bases from V and 6 bases from J, with 11 bases between. This CDR3 reads CASRKAVDEKLFF. The CDR3 bases are TGTGCCAGCAGGAAAGCGGTGGATGAAAAACTGTTTTTT.

This clonotype has only a few counts. Here the CDR3 DNA reads TGTGCCAGCAGTTACCAGACTAGCGGGAGTAATACGCAGTATTTT. Its protein product is CASSYQTSGSNTQYF. V gene TRBV6-5 combines with J gene TRBJ2-3, with 12 bases aligning to TRBD2. The V segment lost 2 bases and the J segment 7 bases; nucleotides outside the gene matches: 4. This CDR3 contains 15 residues. CDR1 MNHEY and CDR2 SVGAGI come from the germline V gene.

Many counts were recorded for this clonotype. The rearrangement joins TRBV12-5 to TRBJ2-7, with no clear D. CDR3 size: 13 residues. V was clipped by 6 bases and J by 5 bases, with 14 bases between them. In germline, CDR1 is LGHNT, CDR2 FRNRAP. The CDR3 sequence: CASGSPGSHEQYF. The DNA of the CDR3 is TGTGCTAGTGGGTCCCCAGGTAGCCACGAGCAGTACTTC.